One and the same sample provided the 8 T cell receptor beta chains below, sequenced in a study of blood T cells in healthy people across ages. A second PCR of 7 to 11 cycles used a sample-barcoded 5' primer and a J-beta primer mix. Using its own MiXCR run on the 5' RACE reads, TCRdb lists one record per CDR3 protein. The sample has around 750,000 distinct CDR3 sequences, about 55% seen once; the top ten hold approximately 41%. The sequenced sample consisted of blood. The source is a man aged 80 or over in good health.

Only a few counts were recorded for this clonotype. The chain is built from TRBV7-2 and TRBJ1-2; 8 bases line up with TRBD1. Germline V gives CDR1 SGHTA, CDR2 FQGNSA. Trimming cost V 5 bases and J 3 bases; bases outside gene matches: 8. The CDR3 loop spans 15 amino acids. The CDR3 nucleotides read TGTGCCAGCAGCCTGACAGGGGTCAATTACTATGGCTACACCTTC. Protein: CASSLTGVNYYGYTF.

In its sample, this clonotype was seen a few times. J is TRBJ2-1 and V is TRBV5-1; 11 bases match TRBD2. The CDR3 extends over 22 amino acids. Germline V CDR1 and CDR2: SGHRS, YFSETQ. J was trimmed by 6 bases and V by 2 bases; bases with no gene match: 25. DNA for the CDR3: TGCGCCAGCAGCTTCCGCCGGGGGGAGAAGACTACTAGCGGGAGTTCGGGCAATGAGCAGTTCTTC. Translating gives CASSFRRGEKTTSGSSGNEQFF.

V and J are TRBV20-1 and TRBJ1-1; 9 bases agree with TRBD1. This CDR3 contains 15 residues. The V gene end was trimmed by 5 bases and the J gene end by 4 bases; junction bases not matched to a gene: 11. Germline values: CDR1 DFQATT, CDR2 SNEGSKA (reference sequence). The DNA of the CDR3 is TGCAGTGCTCGGCCGGGACAGGGAAGGGGCACTGAAGCTTTCTTT. The encoded protein is CSARPGQGRGTEAFF.

This chain links TRBV6-5 with TRBJ2-3, with D maybe TRBD1 (5 bases). The V end lost 0 bases, the J end lost 14 bases, and 18 bases lay between the germline ends. The CDR3 is made up of 14 amino acids. Germline V gene data show CDR1 as MNHEY and CDR2 as SVGAGI. The CDR3 bases are TGTGCCAGCAGTTACTCAGGGCAGGGCGGATACGCGTATTTT. Translated: CASSYSGQGGYAYF.

The chain employs TRBV2 and TRBJ2-4; 8 positions match TRBD2. CDR3 length: 15 amino acids. CDR1 and CDR2 (germline): SNHLY, FYNNEI. V gave up 7 bases and J gave up 0 bases; unmatched junction bases: 5. The CDR3 region has the DNA TGTGCCAGCAATGGACTAGCCCAAGCCAAAAACATTCAGTACTTC. This gives the protein CASNGLAQAKNIQYF.

This clonotype occurred a few times. The V and J genes are TRBV7-2 and TRBJ2-1; D is possibly TRBD2 (6 bases). V lost 0 bases, J lost 7 bases, and 31 bases lay in between. The CDR3 is made up of 21 amino acids. Germline-derived CDR1 and CDR2 are SGHTA and FQGNSA. In DNA, the CDR3 is TGTGCCAGCAGCTTAGCGCTGTGGGTTCGTCTTGGGGAGCGGGTTACGAATGAGCAGTTCTTC. This encodes CASSLALWVRLGERVTNEQFF.

The CDR3 is CASSKVASAESNEQFF. DNA for the CDR3: TGTGCCAGCAGCAAAGTGGCTAGCGCAGAGAGTAATGAGCAGTTCTTC. The chain uses TRBV21-1 and TRBJ2-1; the D segment call TRBD2 is taken from the table without a DNA check. TRBV21-1 has pseudogene status. This CDR3 has 16 amino acids.

This clonotype appeared a few times. The gene calls are TRBV5-1 and TRBJ2-4, with a tentative D call TRBD1 (6 bases). Germline CDR1 is SGHRS and CDR2 is YFSETQ. CDR3 length equals 14 residues. Trimming took 4 bases from V and 5 from J, leaving 13 bases between them. In nucleotides, the CDR3 is TGCGCCAGCAGCGTACAGGGCAACGAAAACATTCAGTACTTC. This translates into CASSVQGNENIQYF. Based on the CDR3 plus reference TRBV5-1 and TRBJ2-4, the full variable domain is KAGVTQTPRYLIKTRGQQVTLSCSPISGHRSVSWYQQTPGQGLQFLFEYFSETQRNKGNFPGRFSGRQFSNSRSEMNVSTLELGDSALYLCASSVQGNENIQYFGAGTRLSVL.